This T cell receptor beta chain was retrieved from a study of persistence of HIV-infected CD4 T cells. Study outcomes and limitations: The rare CMV-responding cells with HIV-1 proviruses were not separately TCR-sequenced.

In regard to this clone: The antigen remains unidentified.

Germline V gives CDR1 ENHRY, CDR2 SYGVKD. Between the trimmed V and J ends, which lost 5 bases and 0 bases, there was a span of 12 bases. CDR3 size: 15 residues. This nonspecific control used anti-CD3/anti-CD28 bead stimulation of CD4+ T cells. Sorting of responding CD4+ T cells relied on upregulated CD40 ligand together with CD69. Suppressive ART was started during chronic HIV-1 infection in these adults. Inclusion required CMV-positive serology and CD4+ counts above 400 cells/uL. The immunoSEQ assay was version 4, run in survey mode. Each sample used up to roughly 1 ug genomic DNA diluted to approximately 9 ng/uL. This table comes from immunoSEQ multiplex PCR, and its TCRdb copy is limited to in-frame clones, with some not included. The sample has about 43,000 clones; 89% are singletons.

Here the sequenced sample was CD4+ T cells sorted from PBMCs after 18-hour stimulation, taken from a patient who received antiretroviral therapy. This chain joins TRBV10-3 and TRBJ2-3; D possibly corresponds to TRBD2 (5 bases). This receptor was identified in an adult man with HIV who was CMV-seropositive. The CDR3 region has the DNA TGTGCCATCAGTAAGCGGTTGGAGAGCACAGATACGCAGTATTTT. Translation: CAISKRLESTDTQYF.